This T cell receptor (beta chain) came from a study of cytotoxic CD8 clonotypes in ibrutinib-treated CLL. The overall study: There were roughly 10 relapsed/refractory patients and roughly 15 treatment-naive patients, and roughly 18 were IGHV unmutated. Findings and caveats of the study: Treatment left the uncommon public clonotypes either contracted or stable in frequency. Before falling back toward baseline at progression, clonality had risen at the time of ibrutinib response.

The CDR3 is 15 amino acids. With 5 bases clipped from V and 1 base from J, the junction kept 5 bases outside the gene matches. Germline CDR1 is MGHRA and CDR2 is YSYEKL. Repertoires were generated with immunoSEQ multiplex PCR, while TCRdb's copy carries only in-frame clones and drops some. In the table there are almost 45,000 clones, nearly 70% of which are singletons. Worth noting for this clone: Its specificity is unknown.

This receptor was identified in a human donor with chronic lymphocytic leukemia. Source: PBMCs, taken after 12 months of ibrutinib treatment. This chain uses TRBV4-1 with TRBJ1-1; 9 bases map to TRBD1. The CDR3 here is CASSKGTGRNTEAFF. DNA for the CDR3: TGCGCCAGCAGCAAAGGGACAGGGAGGAACACTGAAGCTTTCTTT.